One and the same sample provided the 9 T cell receptor beta chains below, sequenced in a study of Ad26.COV2.S vaccination and SARS-CoV-2 variants. Treatment meaning: roughly 19 received Ad26.COV2.S at low or high dose, single or two shots; roughly five received placebo; per-sample allocation not given. After the first vaccine or placebo injection, samples were drawn on day 63. TCRdb keeps only in-frame clones here, not all; method: immunoSEQ multiplex PCR. The table lists about 400,000 clones, 75% to 90% of them singletons. The source was peripheral blood, collected in a trial of Ad26.COV2.S vaccine versus placebo. The receptors shown here come from a person aged 18-65 years who received the Ad26.COV2.S COVID-19 vaccine or a placebo.

The table lists this clone with a count of one. The chain uses TRBV5-1 and TRBJ2-7, with 11 bases aligning to TRBD1. CDR1 is SGHRS, CDR2 YFSETQ, per germline. The CDR3 is 14 amino acids. V shed 3 bases, J shed 4 bases, and the junction held 3 bases outside the gene matches. The DNA of the CDR3 is TGCGCCAGCAGCTGGGGGGACAGGGGGTACGAGCAGTACTTC. This gives the protein CASSWGDRGYEQYF.

CDR3 residues: CATSDLSGTGKETQYF. As DNA, the CDR3 is TGTGCCACCAGTGATCTTAGCGGGACGGGGAAAGAGACCCAGTACTTC. V gene TRBV24-1 combines with J gene TRBJ2-5, with TRBD2 matching 8 bases. This CDR3 comprises 16 residues. Germline CDR1 and CDR2: KGHDR and SFDVKD. Germline trimming cut 3 bases from V and 3 bases from J; bases unmatched to any gene: 8.

The genes are TRBV2 and TRBJ1-6; a weak D match, TRBD1 (6 bases). The CDR3 is 16 residues long. Germline assignment: CDR1 SNHLY and CDR2 FYNNEI. The V end was cut by 7 bases, the J end by 6 bases, with 19 bases between. In DNA form, the CDR3 reads TGTGCCAGCAACAGGACAGTTACCTACCTTAATTCACCCCTCCACTTT. Translation: CASNRTVTYLNSPLHF.

V and J are TRBV9 and TRBJ2-7; the D gene is possibly TRBD2 (5 bases). Trimming removed 1 base from V and 2 bases from J, with 13 bases in between. Germline V lookup: CDR1 SGDLS, CDR2 YYNGEE. The CDR3 runs 15 residues. The CDR3 bases are TGTGCCAGCAGCGTAAGCCTAGCCCAGACCTACGAGCAGTACTTC. Its translation is CASSVSLAQTYEQYF.

The genes are TRBV5-5 and TRBJ1-6, with D hard to call. Germline V CDR1 and CDR2: SGHKS, YYEKEE (reference sequence). The CDR3 extends over 13 amino acids. Between the trimmed V and J ends, which lost 0 bases and 10 bases, there was a span of 8 bases. CDR3 residues: CASSLGLRSPLHF. The CDR3 region has the DNA TGTGCCAGCAGCTTGGGGCTGAGGTCACCCCTCCACTTT.

The chain combines TRBV6-1 with TRBJ1-5; D uncertain. Trimming took off 1 base at V and 6 bases at J, with 10 bases between the two ends. CDR3 length: 14 residues. Germline CDR1 and CDR2: MNHNS and SASEGT. CDR3: CASSEGQAGQPQHF. CDR3 in DNA: TGTGCCAGCAGTGAAGGGCAGGCGGGTCAGCCCCAGCATTTT.

V is TRBV11-2 and J is TRBJ2-7; D is perhaps TRBD1 (6 bases). Deletions cut 0 bases from V and 3 bases from J, with 9 bases between. The V gene's germline CDR1 is SGHAT and CDR2 FQNNGV. The CDR3 is made up of 14 amino acids. The DNA for the CDR3 is TGTGCCAGCAGCTTAGAGCCAGGGGACTACGAGCAGTACTTC. Amino acid sequence: CASSLEPGDYEQYF.

This chain links TRBV18 with TRBJ1-1, with 10 bases matching TRBD1. CDR3 size: 15 residues. The J segment lost 0 bases and the V segment lost 4 bases, leaving 2 bases of the junction unmatched. Germline CDR1 is KGHSH and CDR2 is LQKENI. CDR3 nucleotide sequence: TGTGCCAGCTCACGAGGACAGGGGGTGAACACTGAAGCTTTCTTT. Translated, it gives CASSRGQGVNTEAFF.

The chain joins TRBV29-1 to TRBJ2-4, with D possibly TRBD1 on 6 matching bases. Trimming pared 4 bases from V and 6 bases from J, leaving 7 bases between. The CDR3 covers 11 residues. Germline-derived CDR1 and CDR2 are SQVTM and ANQGSEA. CDR3 protein: CSVVGGNIQYF. Written as DNA, the CDR3 is TGCAGCGTTGTAGGGGGAAACATTCAGTACTTC.